This TCR beta chain was documented in a study of T cell responses to AZD1222 COVID-19 vaccine (dated by TCRdb to about 2021). The study in broad terms: TCR sequencing covered some 240 trial participants: 200 to 220 given two doses of AZD1222 and around 25 given two doses of MenACWY control vaccine. Trial participants were enrolled by age into 18-55, 56-69 and 70-plus year subgroups, with about 150, 28 and 57 TCR-sequenced participants respectively.

The intended sense of this specimen's time point label: about 28 days (+/-7) after the second vaccine dose. AZD1222 recipients given second doses at about 4 weeks or at about 12 weeks were pooled, since spike-specific TCR depth and breadth were not found to differ between the two schedules. Vaccinee samples were obtained from the UK trials COV001 and COV002, which included a single-blind randomized controlled phase 2/3 trial of AZD1222 (ChAdOx1 nCoV-19) in healthy adults. For TCRbeta chain sequencing, PBMC samples from trial participants were taken at day 0 and at day 28 after the second dose. Of note for this clone: Its antigen remains unidentified. No base qualities exist here, and no much larger clone lies one base off it.

Points the paper makes about the study in general: Spike-specific TCR breadth and depth rose significantly after two AZD1222 doses compared with day 0 and with MenACWY recipients. Because no day 14 peak-response samples were available, repertoires were characterized only after the peak T cell response. Conclusions about previously exposed vaccinees are limited, since just five or six AZD1222 recipients were seropositive for SARS-CoV-2 at baseline. The 56-69-year group was small, and its depth increase did not reach significance, likely because of low power. CD4 TCRs associated with the vaccine covered the entire spike protein, and the dominant responses were in regions 160-218 and 743-854. Reportedly, almost half of the unique spike-specific TCRs recognized epitopes lying outside the regions that are mutated in the B.1.351 and B.1.1.7 variants. Participants were mostly white British, with more females than males. The authors suggested clonal diversity may have been underestimated.

The CDR3 regions of human TCRbeta chains were analyzed by immunosequencing. The published analysis was carried out like this. Repertoire TCRs were checked for matches against a reference library of SARS-CoV-2-specific TCRs that had been generated using the MIRA antigen-specificity platform. Breadth meant the fraction of unique TCRs that were SARS-CoV-2-associated, whereas depth meant the fraction of total T cells that were SARS-CoV-2-associated. Using the MIRA data, each spike-specific TCR was mapped to the spike region that the TCR reacts to and placed in a CD4 or CD8 class. Log10-transformed breadth and depth values were compared by one-way ANOVA with Sidak's multiple comparisons tests. This immuneACCESS table, as held by TCRdb, lists in-frame sequences with V and J called but not all clones. Of the missing ones, under half trace to an unresolved V gene in checked studies; the others have no known cause. The V and J calls and the clone size are those of that table, but D and trimming were determined from the DNA. The sample table lists around 140,000 clones, roughly 90% of them with a count of one. Under 2% of the sample lies in the top ten.

The germline V gene sets CDR1 to KGHDR and CDR2 to SFDVKD. Trimming at the junction amounts to 6 bases on V and 2 bases on J, and the germline ends lie 16 bases apart. The CDR3 runs 16 residues from the cysteine to the phenylalanine. The DNA shown is the 48-base CDR3, in frame from base 1. This specimen was peripheral blood, taken 28 days after the second AZD1222 dose. This receptor was obtained from an adult who received the AZD1222 COVID-19 vaccine. Here the chain combines TRBV24-1 and TRBJ2-1; too little of a D gene remains to name it. Here is the DNA: TGTGCCACCAGTCCTCGAGCCGGAGTGCCCTACAATGAGCAGTTCTTC. The encoded protein is CATSPRAGVPYNEQFF.